This TCR beta chain was sequenced for a study of T cells in Graves' hyperthyroidism and ophthalmopathy. There were TCR beta CDR3 regions amplified from RNA transcripts. The study used the HTBI primer set for a first-round RT-PCR of the TCR CDR3. TCRdb used MiXCR to reprocess the multiplex PCR reads, holding one entry per CDR3 protein. Among approximately 370,000 distinct CDR3 sequences listed, 17% were seen once. This clonotype was seen only a few times. With 6 bases removed from V and 13 bases from J, the gap between germline ends came to 18 bases. The germline V gene has CDR1 SNHLY and CDR2 FYNNEI. The CDR3 covers 12 residues.

The J gene is TRBJ2-5, the V gene TRBV2; D possibly uses TRBD1 or TRBD2 (7 bases each). This clonotype originated in a woman aged 25-40 years with Graves' hyperthyroidism that later progressed to Graves' ophthalmopathy. The specimen sequenced was blood. CDR3 sequence (DNA): TGTGCCAGCAGGGGGGAGGGACAGCGTCGGTACTTC. The encoded protein is CASRGEGQRRYF.